The rows below give T cell receptor beta chains drawn from one sample of a study of T cell responses to AZD1222 COVID-19 vaccine. The repertoire was sequenced with immunoSEQ multiplex PCR; TCRdb's copy has only in-frame clones and lacks some. The sample has 75,000 to 90,000 clones, more than 75% seen once. Sequencing was performed on peripheral blood, taken on day 0 of AZD1222 vaccination. These TCRs come from an adult in good health. Both conserved end residues are part of each CDR3. The order of the fields is J gene, V gene, CDR3 length, CDR3 protein.

j_call: TRBJ1-1; v_call: TRBV18; cdr3_length: 13; cdr3_aa: CASSPNRDTEAFF
j_call: TRBJ2-3; v_call: TRBV27; cdr3_length: 13; cdr3_aa: CAVRGGSTDTQYF
j_call: TRBJ1-5; v_call: TRBV28; cdr3_length: 15; cdr3_aa: CASSNNWLSNQPQHF
j_call: TRBJ1-1; v_call: TRBV7-2; cdr3_length: 13; cdr3_aa: CASSLTPNTEAFF
j_call: TRBJ2-1; v_call: TRBV19; cdr3_length: 13; cdr3_aa: CASSTGTLNEQFF
j_call: TRBJ1-2; v_call: TRBV5-6; cdr3_length: 14; cdr3_aa: CASRYRGLEGGYTF
j_call: TRBJ2-1; v_call: TRBV29-1; cdr3_length: 14; cdr3_aa: CSGSQGTYYNEQFF
j_call: TRBJ2-3; v_call: TRBV19; cdr3_length: 17; cdr3_aa: CASTAGLAGLRTDTQYF
j_call: TRBJ2-7; v_call: TRBV7-8; cdr3_length: 18; cdr3_aa: CASSLHSSGTYFSYEQYF
j_call: TRBJ2-3; v_call: TRBV6-5; cdr3_length: 11; cdr3_aa: CASMMADTQYF
j_call: TRBJ2-1; v_call: TRBV10-2; cdr3_length: 15; cdr3_aa: CASSRTSGRPNEQFF
j_call: TRBJ1-1; v_call: TRBV6-5; cdr3_length: 12; cdr3_aa: CASRLGNTEAFF
j_call: TRBJ2-1; v_call: TRBV29-1; cdr3_length: 14; cdr3_aa: CSARVGRGRNEQFF
j_call: TRBJ2-7; v_call: TRBV3-1/TRBV3-2; cdr3_length: 14; cdr3_aa: CASSQVTNIGEQYF
j_call: TRBJ2-3; v_call: TRBV5-1; cdr3_length: 15; cdr3_aa: CASSLSGREGDTQYF
j_call: TRBJ1-6; v_call: TRBV7-8; cdr3_length: 13; cdr3_aa: CASAGGSGSPLHF
j_call: TRBJ1-2; v_call: TRBV18; cdr3_length: 14; cdr3_aa: CASSPQGGSYGYTF
j_call: TRBJ1-2; v_call: TRBV7-8; cdr3_length: 16; cdr3_aa: CASSLDRDSLWGGYTF
j_call: TRBJ2-3; v_call: TRBV27; cdr3_length: 17; cdr3_aa: CASSRPGLAGGADTQYF
j_call: TRBJ2-5; v_call: TRBV18; cdr3_length: 15; cdr3_aa: CASSLLMDGQETQYF
j_call: TRBJ1-4; v_call: TRBV5-1; cdr3_length: 16; cdr3_aa: CASSLGGDATNEKLFF
j_call: TRBJ1-2; v_call: TRBV4-3; cdr3_length: 15; cdr3_aa: CASSQETGLFYGYTF
j_call: TRBJ2-5; v_call: TRBV7-9; cdr3_length: 13; cdr3_aa: CASSLDNQETQYF
j_call: TRBJ2-7; v_call: TRBV19; cdr3_length: 16; cdr3_aa: CASSIRTSGVTYEQYF
j_call: TRBJ2-7; v_call: TRBV28; cdr3_length: 19; cdr3_aa: CASSLGPAGGRTVAYEQYF
j_call: TRBJ2-7; v_call: TRBV11-2; cdr3_length: 15; cdr3_aa: CASSLGGTTIYEQYF
j_call: TRBJ1-2; v_call: TRBV28; cdr3_length: 13; cdr3_aa: CASSLNRDYGYTF
j_call: TRBJ2-5; v_call: TRBV7-9; cdr3_length: 13; cdr3_aa: CASSLLEGETQYF
j_call: TRBJ1-5; v_call: TRBV6-1; cdr3_length: 16; cdr3_aa: CASSEEVLGAFQPQHF
j_call: TRBJ1-2; v_call: TRBV20-1; cdr3_length: 15; cdr3_aa: CSASKGTTGGDGYTF
j_call: TRBJ2-5; v_call: TRBV5-1; cdr3_length: 16; cdr3_aa: CASSWGLLSEQETQYF
j_call: TRBJ2-4; v_call: TRBV5-1; cdr3_length: 16; cdr3_aa: CASSLASGGGQNIQYF
j_call: TRBJ1-6; v_call: TRBV15; cdr3_length: 16; cdr3_aa: CATSREWGQGYSPLHF
j_call: TRBJ2-1; v_call: TRBV12-3/TRBV12-4; cdr3_length: 13; cdr3_aa: CASRSGVYNEQFF
j_call: TRBJ2-5; v_call: TRBV5-1; cdr3_length: 17; cdr3_aa: CASSLALAGASTETQYF
j_call: TRBJ1-2; v_call: TRBV28; cdr3_length: 12; cdr3_aa: CASRGGDYGYTF
j_call: TRBJ1-1; v_call: TRBV27; cdr3_length: 15; cdr3_aa: CASRSRGARGTEAFF
j_call: TRBJ1-5; v_call: TRBV19; cdr3_length: 17; cdr3_aa: CASTAQGTAFSNQPQHF
j_call: TRBJ1-1; v_call: TRBV12-3/TRBV12-4; cdr3_length: 13; cdr3_aa: CASSYTLLGISFF
j_call: TRBJ2-5; v_call: TRBV4-2; cdr3_length: 14; cdr3_aa: CASSQAQGGETQYF
j_call: TRBJ1-1; v_call: TRBV5-1; cdr3_length: 14; cdr3_aa: CASTPGASNTEAFF
j_call: TRBJ2-1; v_call: TRBV9; cdr3_length: 14; cdr3_aa: CASSVGGQLNEQFF
j_call: TRBJ1-2; v_call: TRBV4-3; cdr3_length: 17; cdr3_aa: CASSQDLGDRLMYGYTF
j_call: TRBJ2-5; v_call: TRBV6-5; cdr3_length: 15; cdr3_aa: CASSYSGGIQETQYF
j_call: TRBJ1-2; v_call: TRBV7-8; cdr3_length: 12; cdr3_aa: CASSSYSYGYTF
j_call: TRBJ1-4; v_call: TRBV10-3; cdr3_length: 15; cdr3_aa: CAIAPSGGDNEKLFF
j_call: TRBJ2-1; v_call: TRBV10-3; cdr3_length: 15; cdr3_aa: CAISSRGTPEDEQFF
j_call: TRBJ2-6; v_call: TRBV5-4; cdr3_length: 15; cdr3_aa: CASAQGGQGANVLTF
j_call: TRBJ2-7; v_call: TRBV7-8; cdr3_length: 14; cdr3_aa: CASTDKEGLYEQYF
j_call: TRBJ2-5; v_call: TRBV18; cdr3_length: 14; cdr3_aa: CASSPGTTTETQYF